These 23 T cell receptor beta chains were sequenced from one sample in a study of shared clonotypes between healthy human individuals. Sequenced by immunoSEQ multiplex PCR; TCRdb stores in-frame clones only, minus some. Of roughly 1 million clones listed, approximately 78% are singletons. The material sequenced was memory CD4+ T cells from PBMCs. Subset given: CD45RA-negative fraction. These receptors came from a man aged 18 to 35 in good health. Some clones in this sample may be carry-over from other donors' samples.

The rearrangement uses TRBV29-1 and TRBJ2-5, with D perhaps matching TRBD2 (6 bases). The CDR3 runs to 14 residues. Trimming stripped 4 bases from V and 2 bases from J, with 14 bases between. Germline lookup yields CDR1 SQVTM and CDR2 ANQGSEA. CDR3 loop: CSVVASDSQETQYF. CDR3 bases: TGCAGCGTTGTTGCTAGCGACTCTCAAGAGACCCAGTACTTC. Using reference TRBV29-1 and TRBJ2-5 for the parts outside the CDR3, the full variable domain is SAVISQKPSRDICQRGTSLTIQCQVDSQVTMMFWYRQQPGQSLTLIATANQGSEATYESGFVIDKFPISRPNLTFSTLTVSNMSPEDSSIYLCSVVASDSQETQYFGPGTRLLVL.

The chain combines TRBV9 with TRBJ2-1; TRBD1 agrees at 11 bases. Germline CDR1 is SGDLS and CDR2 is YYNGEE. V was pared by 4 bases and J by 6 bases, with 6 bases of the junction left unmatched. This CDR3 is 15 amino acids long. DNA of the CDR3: TGTGCCAGCAGCTACTCGGGACAGGGGGGCAATGAGCAGTTCTTC. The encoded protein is CASSYSGQGGNEQFF.

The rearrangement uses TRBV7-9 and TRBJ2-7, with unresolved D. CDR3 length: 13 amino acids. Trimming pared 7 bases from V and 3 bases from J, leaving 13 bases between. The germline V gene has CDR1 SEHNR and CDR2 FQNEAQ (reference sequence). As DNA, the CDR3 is TGTGCCAGCACCCCCGGGTCCTACTACGAGCAGTACTTC. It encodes CASTPGSYYEQYF.

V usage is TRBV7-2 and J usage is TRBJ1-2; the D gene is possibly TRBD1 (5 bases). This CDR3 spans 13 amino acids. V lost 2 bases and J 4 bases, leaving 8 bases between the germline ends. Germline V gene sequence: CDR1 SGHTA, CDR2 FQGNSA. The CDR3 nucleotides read TGTGCCAGCAGCTTACCCGGGACCTATGGCTACACCTTC. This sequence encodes CASSLPGTYGYTF.

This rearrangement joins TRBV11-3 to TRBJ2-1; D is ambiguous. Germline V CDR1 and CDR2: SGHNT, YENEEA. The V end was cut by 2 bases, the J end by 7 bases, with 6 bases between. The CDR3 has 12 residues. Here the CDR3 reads CASSLKRNEQFF. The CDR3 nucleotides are TGTGCCAGCAGCTTAAAAAGGAATGAGCAGTTCTTC.

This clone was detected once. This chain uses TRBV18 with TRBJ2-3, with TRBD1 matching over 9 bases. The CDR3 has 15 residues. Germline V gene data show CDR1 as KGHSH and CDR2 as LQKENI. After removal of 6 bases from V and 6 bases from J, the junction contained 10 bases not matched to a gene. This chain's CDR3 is CASSRTGTGTDTQYF. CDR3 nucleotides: TGTGCCAGCTCCCGTACCGGGACAGGGACGGATACGCAGTATTTT.

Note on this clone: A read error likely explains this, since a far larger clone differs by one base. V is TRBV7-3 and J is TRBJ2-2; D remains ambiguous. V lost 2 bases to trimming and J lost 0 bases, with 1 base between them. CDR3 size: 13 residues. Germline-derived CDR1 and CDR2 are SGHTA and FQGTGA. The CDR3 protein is CASSLPNTGELFF. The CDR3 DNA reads TGTGCCAGCAGCTTACCGAACACCGGGGAGCTGTTTTTT. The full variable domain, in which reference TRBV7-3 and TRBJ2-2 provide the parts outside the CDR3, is GAGVSQTPSNKVTEKGKYVELRCDPISGHTALYWYRQSLGQGPEFLIYFQGTGAADDSGLPNDRFFAVRPEGSVSTLKIQRTERGDSAVYLCASSLPNTGELFFGEGSRLTVL.

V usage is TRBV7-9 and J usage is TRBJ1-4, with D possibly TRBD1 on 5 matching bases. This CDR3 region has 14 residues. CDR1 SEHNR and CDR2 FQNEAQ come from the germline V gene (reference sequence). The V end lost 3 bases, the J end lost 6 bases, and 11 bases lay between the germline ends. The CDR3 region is CASSFRQLDEKLFF. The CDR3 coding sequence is TGTGCCAGCAGCTTCCGACAGTTAGATGAAAAACTGTTTTTT.

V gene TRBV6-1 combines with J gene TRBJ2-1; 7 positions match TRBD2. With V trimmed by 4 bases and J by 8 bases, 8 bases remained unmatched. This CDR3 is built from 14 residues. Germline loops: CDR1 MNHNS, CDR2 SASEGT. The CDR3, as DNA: TGTGCCAGCAGTGGGACTAGTTCTTTCGATGAGCAGTTCTTC. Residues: CASSGTSSFDEQFF.

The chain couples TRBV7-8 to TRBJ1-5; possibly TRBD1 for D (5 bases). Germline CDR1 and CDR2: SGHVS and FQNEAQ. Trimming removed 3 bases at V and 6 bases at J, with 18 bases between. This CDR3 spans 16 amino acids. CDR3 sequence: CASSLGVGVEGQPQHF. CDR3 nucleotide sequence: TGTGCCAGCAGCTTGGGTGTGGGGGTGGAAGGTCAGCCCCAGCATTTT.

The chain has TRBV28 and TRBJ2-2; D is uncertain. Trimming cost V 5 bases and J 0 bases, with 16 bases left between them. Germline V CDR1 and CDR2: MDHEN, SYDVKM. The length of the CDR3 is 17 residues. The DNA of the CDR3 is TGTGCCAGCAGTCCCTGGGATGGCCTCGCGAACACCGGGGAGCTGTTTTTT. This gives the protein CASSPWDGLANTGELFF.

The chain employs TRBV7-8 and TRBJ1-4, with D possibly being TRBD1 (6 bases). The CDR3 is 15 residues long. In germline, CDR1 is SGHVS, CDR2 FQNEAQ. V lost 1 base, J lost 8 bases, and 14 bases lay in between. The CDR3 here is CASSLVGGAAEKLFF. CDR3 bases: TGTGCCAGCAGCTTAGTTGGGGGGGCGGCCGAAAAACTGTTTTTT.

The CDR3 is CARDNSGDSYYGYTF. The CDR3 DNA reads as TGTGCCAGGGATAATTCCGGGGACAGCTACTATGGCTACACCTTC. The chain links TRBV19 to TRBJ1-2; 7 bases agree with TRBD1. The CDR3 contains 15 residues. With 9 bases clipped from V and 3 bases from J, the junction kept 13 bases outside the gene matches. CDR1 is LNHDA and CDR2 is SQIVND in the germline V gene (reference sequence).

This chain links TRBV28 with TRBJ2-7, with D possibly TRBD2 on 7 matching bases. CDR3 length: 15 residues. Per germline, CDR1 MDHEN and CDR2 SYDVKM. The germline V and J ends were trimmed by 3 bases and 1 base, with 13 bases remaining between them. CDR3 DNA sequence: TGTGCCAGCAGTTTTGGCGGGGGCAATTCCTACGAGCAGTACTTC. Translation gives CASSFGGGNSYEQYF.

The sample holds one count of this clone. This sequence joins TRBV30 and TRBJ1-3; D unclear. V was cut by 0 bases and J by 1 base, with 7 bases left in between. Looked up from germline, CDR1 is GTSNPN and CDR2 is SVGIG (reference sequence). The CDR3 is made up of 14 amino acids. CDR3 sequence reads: CAWSVDYSGNTIYF. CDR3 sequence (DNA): TGTGCCTGGAGTGTAGATTATTCTGGAAACACCATATATTTT.

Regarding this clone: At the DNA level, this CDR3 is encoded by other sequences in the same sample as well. The CDR3 nucleotides read TGTGCCAGCAGTTACGAAGGCTACGAGCAGTACTTC. Protein: CASSYEGYEQYF. The chain uses TRBV6-5 and TRBJ2-7, with no clear D. The V gene lost 2 bases and the J gene lost 3 bases, with 5 bases spanning the gap. Per germline, CDR1 MNHEY and CDR2 SVGAGI. This CDR3 is built from 12 residues.

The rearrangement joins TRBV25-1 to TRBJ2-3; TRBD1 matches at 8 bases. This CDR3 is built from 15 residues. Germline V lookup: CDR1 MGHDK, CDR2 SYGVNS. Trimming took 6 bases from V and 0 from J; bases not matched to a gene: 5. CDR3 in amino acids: CASRGDRTSTDTQYF. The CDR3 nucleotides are TGTGCCAGCAGGGGGGACAGGACTAGCACAGATACGCAGTATTTT.

The CDR3 protein is CASRLQGRGGSWVYNEQFF. The CDR3 DNA reads as TGTGCCAGCAGGTTACAGGGTCGGGGCGGGAGTTGGGTTTACAATGAGCAGTTCTTC. This chain uses TRBV28 with TRBJ2-1, with a possible D match to TRBD2 (7 bases). The germline V gene has CDR1 MDHEN and CDR2 SYDVKM. The CDR3 sequence is 19 residues long. V was shortened by 6 bases and J by 4 bases, with 28 bases between the two germline ends.

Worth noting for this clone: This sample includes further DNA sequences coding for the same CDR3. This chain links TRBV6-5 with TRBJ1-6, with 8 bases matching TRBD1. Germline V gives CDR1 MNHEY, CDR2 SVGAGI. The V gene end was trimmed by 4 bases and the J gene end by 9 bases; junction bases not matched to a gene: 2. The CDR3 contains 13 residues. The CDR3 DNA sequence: TGTGCCAGCAGTTTACAGGGGGGTTCACCCCTCCACTTT. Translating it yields CASSLQGGSPLHF.

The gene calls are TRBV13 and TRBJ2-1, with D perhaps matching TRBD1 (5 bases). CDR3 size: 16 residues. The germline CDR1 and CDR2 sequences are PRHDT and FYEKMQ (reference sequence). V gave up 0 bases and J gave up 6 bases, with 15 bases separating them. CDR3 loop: CASSLGRKQAPNEQFF. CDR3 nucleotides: TGTGCCAGCAGCTTAGGCCGGAAACAGGCCCCCAATGAGCAGTTCTTC.

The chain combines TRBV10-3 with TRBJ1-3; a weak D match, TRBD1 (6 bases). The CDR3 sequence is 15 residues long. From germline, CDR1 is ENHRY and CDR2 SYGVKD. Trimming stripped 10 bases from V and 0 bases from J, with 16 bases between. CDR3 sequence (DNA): TGTGCCACTTGGGCCGGGACAAACTCTGGAAACACCATATATTTT. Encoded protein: CATWAGTNSGNTIYF.

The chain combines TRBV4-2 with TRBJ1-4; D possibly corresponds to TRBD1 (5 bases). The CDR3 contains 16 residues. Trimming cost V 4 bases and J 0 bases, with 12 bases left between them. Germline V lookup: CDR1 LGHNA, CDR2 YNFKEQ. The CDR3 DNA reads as TGTGCCAGCAGCCTGGGGGAACGTTCAACTAATGAAAAACTGTTTTTT. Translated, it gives CASSLGERSTNEKLFF.

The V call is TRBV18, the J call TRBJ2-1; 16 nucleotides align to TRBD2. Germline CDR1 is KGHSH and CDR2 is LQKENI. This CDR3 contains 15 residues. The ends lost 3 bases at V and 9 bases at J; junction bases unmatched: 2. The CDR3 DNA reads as TGTGCCAGCTCACCGGGACTAGCGGGAGGGAGTGAGCAGTTCTTC. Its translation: CASSPGLAGGSEQFF.